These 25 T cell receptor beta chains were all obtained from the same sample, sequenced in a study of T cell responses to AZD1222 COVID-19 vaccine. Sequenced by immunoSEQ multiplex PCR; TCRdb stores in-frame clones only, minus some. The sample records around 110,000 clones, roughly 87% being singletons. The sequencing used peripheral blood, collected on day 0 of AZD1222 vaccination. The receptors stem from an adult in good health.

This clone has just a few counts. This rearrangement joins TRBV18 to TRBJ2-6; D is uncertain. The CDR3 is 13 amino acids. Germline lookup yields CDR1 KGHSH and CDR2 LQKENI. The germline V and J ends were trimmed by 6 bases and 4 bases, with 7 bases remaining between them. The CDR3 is CASSAEGANVLTF. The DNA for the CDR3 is TGTGCCAGCTCCGCCGAGGGGGCCAACGTCCTGACTTTC.

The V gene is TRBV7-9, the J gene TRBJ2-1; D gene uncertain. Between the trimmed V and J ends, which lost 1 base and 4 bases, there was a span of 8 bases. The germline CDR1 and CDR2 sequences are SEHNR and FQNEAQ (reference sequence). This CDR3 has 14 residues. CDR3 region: CASSLDFGYNEQFF. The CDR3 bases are TGTGCCAGCAGCTTAGATTTTGGATACAATGAGCAGTTCTTC.

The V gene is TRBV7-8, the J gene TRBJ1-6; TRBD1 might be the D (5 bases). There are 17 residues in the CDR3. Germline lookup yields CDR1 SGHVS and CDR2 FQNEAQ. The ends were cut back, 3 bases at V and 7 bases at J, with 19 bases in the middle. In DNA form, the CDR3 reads TGTGCCAGCAGCTTCGCCCCGGGCTCAGGGCTAAATTCACCCCTCCACTTT. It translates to CASSFAPGSGLNSPLHF.

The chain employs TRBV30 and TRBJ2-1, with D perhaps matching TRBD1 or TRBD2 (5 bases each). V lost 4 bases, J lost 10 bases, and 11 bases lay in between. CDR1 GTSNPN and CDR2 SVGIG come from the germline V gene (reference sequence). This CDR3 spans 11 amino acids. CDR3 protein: CAWTDEGEQFF. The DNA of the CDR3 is TGTGCCTGGACGGACGAGGGGGAGCAGTTCTTC. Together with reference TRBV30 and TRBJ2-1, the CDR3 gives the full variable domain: SQTIHQWPATLVQPVGSPLSLECTVEGTSNPNLYWYRQAAGRGLQLLFYSVGIGQISSEVPQNLSASRPQDRQFILSSKKLLLSDSGFYLCAWTDEGEQFFGPGTRLTVL.

The CDR3 loop is CASSVGGGTYYGYTF. The CDR3 region has the DNA TGTGCCAGCAGCGTAGGGGGCGGCACCTACTATGGCTACACCTTC. J is TRBJ1-2 and V is TRBV9, with TRBD1 as a possible D gene (5 bases). Trimming removed 0 bases from V and 3 bases from J, with 12 bases in between. This CDR3 region has 15 residues. Germline V gene sequence: CDR1 SGDLS, CDR2 YYNGEE.

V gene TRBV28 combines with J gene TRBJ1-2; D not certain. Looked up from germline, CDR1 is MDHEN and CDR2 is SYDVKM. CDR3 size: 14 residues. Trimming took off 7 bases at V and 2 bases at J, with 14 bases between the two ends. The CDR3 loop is CASIHSTENYGYTF. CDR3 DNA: TGTGCCAGCATCCACTCAACGGAGAACTATGGCTACACCTTC.

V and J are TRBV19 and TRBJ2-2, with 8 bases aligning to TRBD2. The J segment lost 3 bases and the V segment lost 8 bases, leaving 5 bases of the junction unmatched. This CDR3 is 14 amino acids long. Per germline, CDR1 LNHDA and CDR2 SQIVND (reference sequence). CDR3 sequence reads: CASRGGRDTGELFF. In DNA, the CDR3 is TGTGCCAGTCGGGGGGGCCGGGACACCGGGGAGCTGTTTTTT.

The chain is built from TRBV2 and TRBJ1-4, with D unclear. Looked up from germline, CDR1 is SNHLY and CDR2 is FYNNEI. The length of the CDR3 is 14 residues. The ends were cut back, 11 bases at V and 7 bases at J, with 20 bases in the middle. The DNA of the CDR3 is TGTGCCTCCTCGGGCCGGGGATCGGCTGAAAAACTGTTTTTT. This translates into CASSGRGSAEKLFF.

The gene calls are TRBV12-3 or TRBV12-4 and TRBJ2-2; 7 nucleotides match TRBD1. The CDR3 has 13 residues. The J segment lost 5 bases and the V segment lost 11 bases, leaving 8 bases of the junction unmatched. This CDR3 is CASRQGWTGELFF. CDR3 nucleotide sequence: TGTGCCTCTCGACAGGGTTGGACCGGGGAGCTGTTTTTT.

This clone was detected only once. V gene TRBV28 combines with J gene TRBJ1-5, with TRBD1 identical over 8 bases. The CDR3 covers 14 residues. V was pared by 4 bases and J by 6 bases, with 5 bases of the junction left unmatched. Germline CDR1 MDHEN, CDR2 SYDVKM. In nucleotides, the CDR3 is TGTGCCAGCAGTTGGGGGACAGGTTCTCAGCCCCAGCATTTT. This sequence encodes CASSWGTGSQPQHF.

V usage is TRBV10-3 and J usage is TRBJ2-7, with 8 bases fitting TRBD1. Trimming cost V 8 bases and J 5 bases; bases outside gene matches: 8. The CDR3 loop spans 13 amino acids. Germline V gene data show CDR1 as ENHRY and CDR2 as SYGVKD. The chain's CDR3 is CAIGQGVRNEQYF. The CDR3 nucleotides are TGTGCCATCGGACAGGGAGTAAGAAACGAGCAGTACTTC.

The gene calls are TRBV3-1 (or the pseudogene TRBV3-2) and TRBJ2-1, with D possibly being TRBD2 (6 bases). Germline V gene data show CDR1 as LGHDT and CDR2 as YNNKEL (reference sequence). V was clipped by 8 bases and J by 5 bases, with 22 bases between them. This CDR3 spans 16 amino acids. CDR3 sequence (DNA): TGTGCCAGCTCCCTTCTAGCCGGGGGTCCTCACAATGAGCAGTTCTTC. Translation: CASSLLAGGPHNEQFF.

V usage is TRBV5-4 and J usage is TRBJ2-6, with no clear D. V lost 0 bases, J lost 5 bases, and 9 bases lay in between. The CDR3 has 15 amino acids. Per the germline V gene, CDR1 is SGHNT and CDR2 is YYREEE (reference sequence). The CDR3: CASSLEARWANVLTF. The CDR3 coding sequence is TGTGCCAGCAGCTTGGAGGCGAGATGGGCCAACGTCCTGACTTTC.

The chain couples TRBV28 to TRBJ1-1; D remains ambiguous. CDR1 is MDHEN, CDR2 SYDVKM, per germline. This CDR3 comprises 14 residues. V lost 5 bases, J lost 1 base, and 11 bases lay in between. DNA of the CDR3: TGTGCCAGCAGTCCTTCCGGGTCGAACACTGAAGCTTTCTTT. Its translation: CASSPSGSNTEAFF.

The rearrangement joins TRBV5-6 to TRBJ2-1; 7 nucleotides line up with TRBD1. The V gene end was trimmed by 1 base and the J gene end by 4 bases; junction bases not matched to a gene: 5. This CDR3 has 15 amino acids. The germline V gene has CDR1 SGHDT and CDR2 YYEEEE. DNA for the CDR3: TGTGCCAGCAGCTTGAAGGGACAGAGTTACAATGAGCAGTTCTTC. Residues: CASSLKGQSYNEQFF.

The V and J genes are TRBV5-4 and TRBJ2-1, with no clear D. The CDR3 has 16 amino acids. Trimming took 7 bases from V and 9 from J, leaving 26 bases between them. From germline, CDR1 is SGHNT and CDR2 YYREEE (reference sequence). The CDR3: CASLFDPATPEREQFF. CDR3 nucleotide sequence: TGTGCCAGCCTCTTCGACCCCGCTACCCCGGAACGTGAGCAGTTCTTC.

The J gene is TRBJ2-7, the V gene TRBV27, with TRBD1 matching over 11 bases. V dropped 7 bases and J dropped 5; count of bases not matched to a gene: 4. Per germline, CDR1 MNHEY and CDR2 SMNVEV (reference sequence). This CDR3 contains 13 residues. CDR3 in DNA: TGTGCCAGCAAGAGGACAGGGGGCGACGAGCAGTACTTC. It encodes CASKRTGGDEQYF.

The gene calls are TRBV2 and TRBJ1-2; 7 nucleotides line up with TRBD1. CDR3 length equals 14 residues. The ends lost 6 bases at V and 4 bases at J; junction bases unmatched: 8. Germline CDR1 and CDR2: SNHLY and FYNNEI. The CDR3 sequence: CASSTTGTSYGYTF. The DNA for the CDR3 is TGTGCCAGCAGCACGACAGGGACTTCCTATGGCTACACCTTC.

The CDR3 sequence: CASSLTPGAEKLFF. The CDR3 DNA is TGTGCCAGCAGTTTAACACCTGGGGCTGAAAAACTGTTTTTT. The chain recombines TRBV6-6 with TRBJ1-4, with a weak D call TRBD1 (5 bases). This CDR3 region has 14 residues. Trimming left V 4 bases short and J 7 bases short, with 13 bases between. The V gene's germline CDR1 is MNHNY and CDR2 SVGAGI (reference sequence).

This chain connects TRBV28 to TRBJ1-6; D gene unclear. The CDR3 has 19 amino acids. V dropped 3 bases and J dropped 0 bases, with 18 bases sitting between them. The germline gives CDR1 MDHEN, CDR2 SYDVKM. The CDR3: CASSLAPAMTSSYNSPLHF. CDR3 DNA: TGTGCCAGCAGTTTGGCCCCGGCTATGACGAGCTCCTATAATTCACCCCTCCACTTT.

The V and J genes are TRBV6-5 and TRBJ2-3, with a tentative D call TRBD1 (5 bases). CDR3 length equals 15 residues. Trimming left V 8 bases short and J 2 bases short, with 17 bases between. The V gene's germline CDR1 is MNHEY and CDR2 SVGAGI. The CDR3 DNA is TGTGCCAGCGGAACAGGTCCTGGGGACACAGATACGCAGTATTTT. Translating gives CASGTGPGDTDTQYF.

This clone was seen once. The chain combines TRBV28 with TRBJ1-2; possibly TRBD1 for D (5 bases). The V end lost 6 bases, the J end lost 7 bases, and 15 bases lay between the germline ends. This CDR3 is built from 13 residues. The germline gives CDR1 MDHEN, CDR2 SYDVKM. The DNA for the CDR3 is TGTGCCAGCAGCCCCGGCGGAGGGACTGGCTACACCTTC. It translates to CASSPGGGTGYTF.

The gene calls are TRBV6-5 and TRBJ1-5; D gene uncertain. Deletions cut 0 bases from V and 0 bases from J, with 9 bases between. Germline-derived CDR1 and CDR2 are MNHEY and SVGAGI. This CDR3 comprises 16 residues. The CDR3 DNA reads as TGTGCCAGCAGTTACTCGAGAGCCACTAGCAATCAGCCCCAGCATTTT. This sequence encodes CASSYSRATSNQPQHF.

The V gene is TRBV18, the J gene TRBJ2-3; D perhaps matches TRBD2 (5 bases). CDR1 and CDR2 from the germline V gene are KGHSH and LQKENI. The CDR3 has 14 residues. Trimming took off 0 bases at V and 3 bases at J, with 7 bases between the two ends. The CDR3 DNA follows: TGTGCCAGCTCACCACCTGGGGAGACAGATACGCAGTATTTT. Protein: CASSPPGETDTQYF.

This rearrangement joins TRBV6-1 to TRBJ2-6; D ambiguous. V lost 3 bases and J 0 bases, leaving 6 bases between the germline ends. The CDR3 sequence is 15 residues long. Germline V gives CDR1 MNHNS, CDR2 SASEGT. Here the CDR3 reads CASSEHNSGANVLTF. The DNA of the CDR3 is TGTGCCAGCAGTGAGCACAACTCTGGGGCCAACGTCCTGACTTTC.